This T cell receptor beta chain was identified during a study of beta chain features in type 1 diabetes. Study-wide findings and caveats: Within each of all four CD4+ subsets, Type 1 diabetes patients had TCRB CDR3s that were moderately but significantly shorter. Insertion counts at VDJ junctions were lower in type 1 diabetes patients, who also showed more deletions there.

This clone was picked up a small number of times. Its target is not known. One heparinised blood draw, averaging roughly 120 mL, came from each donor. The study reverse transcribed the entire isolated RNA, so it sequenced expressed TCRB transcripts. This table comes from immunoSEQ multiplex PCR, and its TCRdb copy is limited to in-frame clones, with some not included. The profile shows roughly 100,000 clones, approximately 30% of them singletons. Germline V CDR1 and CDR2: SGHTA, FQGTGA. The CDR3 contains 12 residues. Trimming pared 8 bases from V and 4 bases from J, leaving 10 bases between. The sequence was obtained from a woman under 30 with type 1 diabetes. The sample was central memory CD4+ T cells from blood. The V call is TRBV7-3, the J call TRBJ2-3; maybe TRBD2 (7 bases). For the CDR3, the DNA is TGTGCCAGCGCGGGGGCCTCAGATACGCAGTATTTT. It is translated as CASAGASDTQYF.